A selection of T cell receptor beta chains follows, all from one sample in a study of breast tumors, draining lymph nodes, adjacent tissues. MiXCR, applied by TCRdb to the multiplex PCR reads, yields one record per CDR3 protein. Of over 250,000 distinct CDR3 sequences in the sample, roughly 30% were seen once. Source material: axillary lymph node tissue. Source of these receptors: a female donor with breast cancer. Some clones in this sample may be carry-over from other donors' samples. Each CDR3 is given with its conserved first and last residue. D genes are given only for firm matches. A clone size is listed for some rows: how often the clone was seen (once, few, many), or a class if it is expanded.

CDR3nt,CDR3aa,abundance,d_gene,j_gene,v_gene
TGTGCCAGCAGCTTCGACATAGCGGGAGGCAAGCAGTACTTC,CASSFDIAGGKQYF,few,TRBD2,TRBJ2-7,TRBV7-9
TGCAGTGCTAGTGCGGGCCGGGACATTTCTTACTACGAGCAGTACTTC,CSASAGRDISYYEQYF,NA,NA,TRBJ2-7,TRBV20-1
TGTGCCTGGAGTACAGTTTCTGATGAGCAGTTCTTC,CAWSTVSDEQFF,many,NA,TRBJ2-1,TRBV30
TGTGCCAGCAGCAGGGACAGTTCAAATTCACCCCTCCACTTT,CASSRDSSNSPLHF,NA,TRBD1,TRBJ1-6,TRBV7-9
TGTGCCAGCAGCCCCGGGACAGGGATCAATGAGCAGTTCTTC,CASSPGTGINEQFF,few,TRBD1,TRBJ2-1,TRBV27
TGCAGCGTTGGGGGACAGGGGGCCCCTCTGCATTTT,CSVGGQGAPLHF,many,TRBD1,TRBJ1-5,TRBV29-1
TGTGCTAGTCGCCCGGGGACCGCCGGGGAGACCCAGTACTTC,CASRPGTAGETQYF,many,NA,TRBJ2-5,TRBV12-5
TGTGCCAGCAGTTACGGGGTTGCTGGTCCGACAGATACGCAGTATTTT,CASSYGVAGPTDTQYF,NA,NA,TRBJ2-3,TRBV10-3
TGCAGTGCTAGAGCCGGGACTAGAGTATTTGAGCAGTTCTTC,CSARAGTRVFEQFF,many,TRBD2,TRBJ2-1,TRBV20-1
TGCGCCAGCAGCACCCGGACAGGAATACAAGAGACCCAGTACTTC,CASSTRTGIQETQYF,many,TRBD1,TRBJ2-5,TRBV5-1
TGTGCCAGCAGTAACCGGGACAGGGAGGGGGATGAGCAGTTCTTC,CASSNRDREGDEQFF,few,TRBD1,TRBJ2-1,TRBV27
TGCGCCAGCAGTGGACAGGGAAGTGGCTACACCTTC,CASSGQGSGYTF,NA,TRBD1,TRBJ1-2,TRBV10-2
TGTGCCAGCAACCGGGGGTCGGGACAGCCCTACGAGCAGTACTTC,CASNRGSGQPYEQYF,many,NA,TRBJ2-7,TRBV7-9
TGTGCCAGCAGTCCCCGGGCAGCTAGCTCCTACGAGCAGTACTTC,CASSPRAASSYEQYF,many,NA,TRBJ2-7,TRBV7-9
TGTGCCAGCAGTGAAGGGAACTCTGGGGCCAACGTCCTGACTTTC,CASSEGNSGANVLTF,many,NA,TRBJ2-6,TRBV6-1
TGTGCCAGCAGCTCGGAGGGGGGAGGTGGAAACACCATATATTTT,CASSSEGGGGNTIYF,many,NA,TRBJ1-3,TRBV7-9
TGTGCCAGCAGGGACAGGCAAGAGACCCAGTACTTC,CASRDRQETQYF,many,TRBD1,TRBJ2-5,TRBV19
TGTGCCAGCCGGCCTGCGCCCTACGAGCAGTACTTC,CASRPAPYEQYF,many,NA,TRBJ2-7,TRBV2
TGCAGTACCACCGGCCGGGGCTGGGACACAGATACGCAGTATTTT,CSTTGRGWDTDTQYF,NA,NA,TRBJ2-3,TRBV20-1
TGCAGTGCTGACGGGACTAGCGGGAATCAAGGGGAGACCCAGTACTTC,CSADGTSGNQGETQYF,NA,TRBD2,TRBJ2-5,TRBV20-1
TGTCTGAAAAGGGGGAATGGCTACACCTTC,CLKRGNGYTF,NA,NA,TRBJ1-2,TRBV10-3
TGTGCCAGCAGGTCTCCTGGGGCTCCTGAGCAGTTCTTC,CASRSPGAPEQFF,few,NA,TRBJ2-1,TRBV28
TGTGCCAGCTTACCGGGACAGGATTATGGCTACACCTTC,CASLPGQDYGYTF,NA,TRBD1,TRBJ1-2,TRBV18
TGTGCCAGCAGTTGCGACAGGGGGTCCAATCAGCCCCTGCATTTT,CASSCDRGSNQPLHF,NA,TRBD1,TRBJ1-5,TRBV12-3/TRBV12-4
TGTGCCAGCAGAGGGGGGGCAAATCAGCCCCAGCATTTT,CASRGGANQPQHF,many,NA,TRBJ1-5,TRBV7-6
TGTGCCAGCAGGTCCGGGACTAGCGCCGAGACCCAGTACTTC,CASRSGTSAETQYF,NA,TRBD2,TRBJ2-5,TRBV6-6
TGTGCCAGCAGCGCAGGGAGGGGGTGGACCGGGGAGCTGTTTTTT,CASSAGRGWTGELFF,many,NA,TRBJ2-2,TRBV11-1
TGTGCCAGTAGTAATACGGCCCCCACCGTCCTGACTTTC,CASSNTAPTVLTF,NA,NA,TRBJ2-6,TRBV19
TGCAGTGCTGGGCCCCCCGAAAACTATGGCTACACCTTC,CSAGPPENYGYTF,many,NA,TRBJ1-2,TRBV20-1
TGTGCCAGCAGTCCGACTAGGAATGAGCAGTTCTTC,CASSPTRNEQFF,many,NA,TRBJ2-1,TRBV6-5
TGTGCCAGCAAGGGGGTTGAAGCTTTCTTT,CASKGVEAFF,NA,NA,TRBJ1-1,TRBV2
TGCAGCGTCGTACCGGGACTAGCGGAAATGGAGCTGTTTTTT,CSVVPGLAEMELFF,NA,TRBD2,TRBJ2-2,TRBV29-1
TGTGCCAGCAGCGTATCAGGGGGGCAGGGTGAGAGCAATGAGCAGTTCTTC,CASSVSGGQGESNEQFF,few,NA,TRBJ2-1,TRBV9
TGCGCCAGCAGCTCCCTGGCGTTTGGGGGTAATGAAAAACTGTTTTTT,CASSSLAFGGNEKLFF,many,NA,TRBJ1-4,TRBV5-1
TGTGCCAGCAGCTTAGCCCTCGGATCGACCGGGGAGCTGTTTTTT,CASSLALGSTGELFF,many,NA,TRBJ2-2,TRBV11-2
TGTGCCAGCAGCCAAGAGCGGGGGACCCAGTACTTC,CASSQERGTQYF,many,NA,TRBJ2-5,TRBV14
TGTGCCAGCAGTTTCACAGGGCGCTATGGCTACACCTTC,CASSFTGRYGYTF,NA,NA,TRBJ1-2,TRBV12-3/TRBV12-4
TGTGCCAGCAGTTACTTCGGGACACGCACCGGGGAGCTGTTTTTT,CASSYFGTRTGELFF,many,NA,TRBJ2-2,TRBV6-5
TGCAGTTATGGAAGGCAGCCCCAGCATTTT,CSYGRQPQHF,NA,NA,TRBJ1-5,TRBV20-1
TGTGCCAGCAGTTACTCGTTAGGGGCCTCCTCCTACGAGCAGTACTTC,CASSYSLGASSYEQYF,NA,NA,TRBJ2-7,TRBV6-2/TRBV6-3
TGTGCCGAGGACAGGTTAACCTACGAGCAGTACTTC,CAEDRLTYEQYF,NA,TRBD1,TRBJ2-7,TRBV25-1
TGTGCCAGCAGCGCACTCCGGGGGACCTATGGCTACACCTTC,CASSALRGTYGYTF,many,NA,TRBJ1-2,TRBV7-9
TGTGCCAGCAGCCGTCAGTTTGGAGATACGCGGTATTTT,CASSRQFGDTRYF,NA,NA,TRBJ2-3,TRBV6-4
TGCAGTGCTAGGGGGATGGAGACCCAGTACTTC,CSARGMETQYF,many,NA,TRBJ2-5,TRBV20-1
TGCGCCAGCAGCTCGAGCGGGGGGGGAGATGAGCAGTTCTTC,CASSSSGGGDEQFF,NA,TRBD2,TRBJ2-1,TRBV5-5
TGTGCCAGTAGTCCACGGGGTCAGCCCCAGCATTTT,CASSPRGQPQHF,many,NA,TRBJ1-5,TRBV6-5
TGCGCCAGCAGCCCCGGGACAGGGATCTACGAGCAGTACTTC,CASSPGTGIYEQYF,many,TRBD1,TRBJ2-7,TRBV5-1
TGCGCCAGCAGTAGCGGGAGCGGGAACATTCAGTACTTC,CASSSGSGNIQYF,few,TRBD2,TRBJ2-4,TRBV10-1
TGTGCCAGCAGCGTAGATCCAGGGGGCTATGCTAACTATGGCTACACCTTC,CASSVDPGGYANYGYTF,many,TRBD1,TRBJ1-2,TRBV9
TGTGCCAGCAGTTTACGGTCCTACGAGCAGTACTTC,CASSLRSYEQYF,many,NA,TRBJ2-7,TRBV12-3/TRBV12-4
TGTGCCAGTAGTTACTACGGGACTAGCGGGAGGGCTCAATCCGATGAGCAGTTCTTC,CASSYYGTSGRAQSDEQFF,many,TRBD2,TRBJ2-1,TRBV19
TGCAGTGCTAGGGGCGGGGGAACTGGAAACACCATATATTTT,CSARGGGTGNTIYF,once,NA,TRBJ1-3,TRBV20-1